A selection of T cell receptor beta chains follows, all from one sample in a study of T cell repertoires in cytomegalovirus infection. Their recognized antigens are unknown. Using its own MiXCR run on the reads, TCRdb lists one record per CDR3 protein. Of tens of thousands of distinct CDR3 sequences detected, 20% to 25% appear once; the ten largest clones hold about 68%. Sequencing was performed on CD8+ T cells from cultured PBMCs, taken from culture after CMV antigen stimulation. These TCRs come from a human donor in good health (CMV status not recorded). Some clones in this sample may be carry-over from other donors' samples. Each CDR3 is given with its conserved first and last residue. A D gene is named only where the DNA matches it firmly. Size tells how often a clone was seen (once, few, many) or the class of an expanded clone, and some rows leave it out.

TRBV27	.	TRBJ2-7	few	TGTGCCAGCAGTCGCGGCCGGGGCGAGCAGTACTTC	CASSRGRGEQYF
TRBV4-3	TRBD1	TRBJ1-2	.	TGCGCCAGCAGCCAAGACGAAGGACAGGGGGCTGGCTACACCTTC	CASSQDEGQGAGYTF
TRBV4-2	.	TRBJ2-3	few	TGTGCCAGCAGCCAAGATCAGGGAGATACGCAGTATTTT	CASSQDQGDTQYF
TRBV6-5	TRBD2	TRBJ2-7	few	TGTGCCAGCAGTTACGGAGGGCGGACTAGCGGCACCTACGAGCAGTACTTC	CASSYGGRTSGTYEQYF
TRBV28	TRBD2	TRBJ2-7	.	TGTGCCAGCACACCAGCGGGACTCACTTCCTACGAGCAGTACTTC	CASTPAGLTSYEQYF
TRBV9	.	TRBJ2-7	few	TGTGCCAGCAGCGTCGGGGACTCCTACGAGCAGTACTTC	CASSVGDSYEQYF
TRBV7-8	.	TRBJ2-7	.	TGTGCCAGCAGCTTAGAGCTGCAAGCAGCCTACGAGCAGTACTTC	CASSLELQAAYEQYF
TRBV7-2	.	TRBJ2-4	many	TGTGCCAGCAGCCTCGGGAACGCCAAAAACATTCAGTACTTC	CASSLGNAKNIQYF
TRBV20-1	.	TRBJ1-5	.	TGCAGTGCTAGAGATCTAAACGGGTCCTTTTATAGCAATCAGCCCCAGCATTTT	CSARDLNGSFYSNQPQHF
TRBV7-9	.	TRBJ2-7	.	TGTGCCAGCAGCTTAGAGGGACGTCACGAGCAGTACTTC	CASSLEGRHEQYF
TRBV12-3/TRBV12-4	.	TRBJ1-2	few	TGTGCCAGCAGCCCCATTACCTATGGCTACACCTTC	CASSPITYGYTF
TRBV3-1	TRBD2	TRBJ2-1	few	TGTGCCAGCAGCCAAGATCCCAGCGGGAGGGGCTCCTACAATGAGCAGTTCTTC	CASSQDPSGRGSYNEQFF
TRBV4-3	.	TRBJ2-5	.	TGCGCCAGCAGCCAGTCGTCGCGGCCCAAAGAGACCCAGTACTTC	CASSQSSRPKETQYF
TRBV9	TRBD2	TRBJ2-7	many	TGTGCCAGCAGCGGCGGGACTAGCGGATACGAGCAGTACTTC	CASSGGTSGYEQYF
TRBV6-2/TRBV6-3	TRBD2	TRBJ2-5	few	TGTGCCAGCAGTCCCCTAGCGGGGGGGCCTTTGGAGACCCAGTACTTC	CASSPLAGGPLETQYF
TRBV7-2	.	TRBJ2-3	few	TGTGCCAGCAGCTTAGCTGGGGGGACAGATACGCAGTATTTT	CASSLAGGTDTQYF
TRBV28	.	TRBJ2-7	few	TGTGCCAGCAGTTTAATGCTTCCCCGGAGTTTGGACGAGCAGTACTTC	CASSLMLPRSLDEQYF
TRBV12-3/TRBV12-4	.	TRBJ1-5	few	.	CASSSGQGVWDSNQPQHF
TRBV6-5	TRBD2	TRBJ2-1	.	TGTGCCAGCAGAGCGGGAGTCCACAATGAGCAGTTCTTC	CASRAGVHNEQFF
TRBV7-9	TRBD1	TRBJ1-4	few	TGTGCCAGCAGCCCGACAGGGGTGGCGGAAAAACTGTTTTTT	CASSPTGVAEKLFF
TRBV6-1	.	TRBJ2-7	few	TGTGCCAGCAGTGAAAGGGATGGGCCCTACGAGCAGTACTTC	CASSERDGPYEQYF
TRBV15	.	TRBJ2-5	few	TGTGCCACCAGCAGAGTGCAGTGGGAGACCCAGTACTTC	CATSRVQWETQYF
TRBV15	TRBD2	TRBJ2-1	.	TGTGCCACCAGCAGGTTGAACCTAGCGGACCACAATGAGCAGTTCTTC	CATSRLNLADHNEQFF
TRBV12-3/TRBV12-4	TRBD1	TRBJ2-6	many	TGTGCCTCCATCTCCGACCGGGACAGCTCGGTCCTGACTTTC	CASISDRDSSVLTF
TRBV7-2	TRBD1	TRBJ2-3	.	TGTGCCAGCAGCTCGACAGGGGGCTCAGCAGATACGCAGTATTTT	CASSSTGGSADTQYF
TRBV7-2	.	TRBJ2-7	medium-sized	TGTGCCAGCAGCCTGGGGACAACCGAGCAGTACTTC	CASSLGTTEQYF
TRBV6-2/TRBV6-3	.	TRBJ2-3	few	TGTGCCAGCAGTTATCTTCCGGGAGATGGGACAGATACGCAGTATTTT	CASSYLPGDGTDTQYF
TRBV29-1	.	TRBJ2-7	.	TGCAGCGTTGTTGCGGACAAGTACTACGAGCAGTACTTC	CSVVADKYYEQYF
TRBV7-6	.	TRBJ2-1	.	TGTGCCAGCATCCCGGGGGGCGCAGGCAACCGGGAGCAGTTCTTC	CASIPGGAGNREQFF
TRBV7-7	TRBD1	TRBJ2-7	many	TGTGCCAGCAGCCCAGGACAGGGGGCTAGGGAGCAGTACTTC	CASSPGQGAREQYF
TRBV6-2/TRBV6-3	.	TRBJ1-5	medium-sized	TGTGCCAGCAGCCACCTCCTACAGGGCAATAATCAGCCCCAGCATTTT	CASSHLLQGNNQPQHF
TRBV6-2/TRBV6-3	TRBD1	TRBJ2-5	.	TGTGCCAGCAGCCCTACCTCGACAGGGGTAGAGACCCAGTACTTC	CASSPTSTGVETQYF
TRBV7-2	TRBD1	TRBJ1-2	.	TGTGCCAGCAGCTTAGTACCGGGACAGCGTTATGGCTACACCTTC	CASSLVPGQRYGYTF